These 27 T cell receptor beta chains were all obtained from the same sample, sequenced in a study of CD8+CD57+ T cells in acquired aplastic anemia. CDR3 and TCR beta VDJ profiling relied on a genomic DNA template. TCRdb passed the reads through MiXCR, listing each CDR3 protein once. This table holds hundreds of thousands of distinct CDR3 sequences, about 70% found once. Sequencing was carried out using sorted CD4+, CD8+, or CD8+CD57+ T cells (not recorded which) from PBMCs. These receptors came from a human donor in good health, serving as a control.

The chain uses TRBV20-1 and TRBJ2-5; D gene unclear. Judging by the DNA end, TRBJ2-7 fits better; the J call may be wrong. CDR3 length equals 14 residues. CDR1 is DFQATT and CDR2 is SNEGSKA in the germline V gene (reference sequence). The CDR3 region is CSALLRMKANEQYF. CDR3 nucleotides: TGCAGTGCTCTCCTTAGGATGAAAGCTAACGAGCAGTACTTC.

The genes are TRBV12-3 or TRBV12-4 and TRBJ1-1, with 8 nucleotides matching TRBD1. Trimming removed 6 bases from V and 10 bases from J; junction bases left unmatched: 7. This CDR3 has 12 residues. CDR3 amino acids: CASRGQARLAFF. The CDR3 DNA sequence: TGTGCCAGCAGGGGACAGGCTCGTTTAGCTTTCTTT.

This clonotype was seen a handful of times. This chain connects TRBV4-1 to TRBJ2-3; D remains ambiguous. V was clipped by 4 bases and J by 0 bases, with 17 bases between them. This CDR3 is 17 amino acids long. Germline V gene data show CDR1 as MGHRA and CDR2 as YSYEKL. CDR3 nucleotides: TGCGCCAGCAGCCGTATCAGAGTGGCCCCTAGCACAGATACGCAGTATTTT. This translates into CASSRIRVAPSTDTQYF.

This clonotype turned up a few times. The chain employs TRBV15 and TRBJ1-6, with 10 bases identical to TRBD1. Germline V gene lookup returns CDR1 LNHNV and CDR2 YYDKDF (reference sequence). J gave up 10 bases and V 4 bases, and 7 bases lay outside the gene matches. The CDR3 consists of 15 residues. In DNA, the CDR3 is TGTGCCACCAGCACTAGGGGGACAGGGGCCTCACCCCTCCACTTT. As protein: CATSTRGTGASPLHF. Filled out from reference TRBV15 and TRBJ1-6, the complete variable domain reads DAMVIQNPRYQVTQFGKPVTLSCSQTLNHNVMYWYQQKSSQAPKLLFHYYDKDFNNEADTPDNFQSRRPNTSFCFLDIRSPGLGDTAMYLCATSTRGTGASPLHFGNGTRLTVT.

The J gene is TRBJ1-2, the V gene TRBV7-2; D remains unclear. This CDR3 is 16 amino acids long. With 4 bases removed from V and 11 bases from J, the gap between germline ends came to 26 bases. Germline V gives CDR1 SGHTA, CDR2 FQGNSA. CDR3 residues: CASSSCGQVITNAYTF. CDR3 nucleotides: TGTGCCAGCAGCTCCTGCGGGCAGGTTATAACTAATGCTTACACCTTC.

V is TRBV10-3 and J is TRBJ2-3; possibly TRBD2 for D (5 bases). The CDR3 is 17 residues long. V shed 6 bases and J shed 2 bases, with 21 bases lying between them. Germline lookup yields CDR1 ENHRY and CDR2 SYGVKD. CDR3 sequence reads: CAISEAGLQTYTDTQYF. CDR3 bases: TGTGCCATCAGCGAGGCGGGCCTACAAACTTACACAGATACGCAGTATTTT.

The CDR3 DNA follows: TGCGCCAGCAGCCCGGGACAGGGTTTAGGCTTTGAAGGCTACACCTTC. Protein product: CASSPGQGLGFEGYTF. The chain recombines TRBV5-1 with TRBJ1-2; 9 bases agree with TRBD1. In germline, CDR1 is SGHRS, CDR2 YFSETQ. The CDR3 loop spans 16 amino acids. V lost 4 bases to trimming and J lost 8 bases; unmatched junction nucleotides: 15.

Points on this clonotype: In this CDR3 the conserved last residue, phenylalanine or tryptophan, is missing, so a read error is likely. Because the CDR3's place on the DNA is in doubt, the DNA is left out and the CDR3 is given as listed by TCRdb. The chain is built from TRBV7-2 and TRBJ1-5. Per the germline V gene, CDR1 is SGHTA and CDR2 is FQGNSA. The CDR3 extends over 13 residues, inclusive of both ends. The CDR3: CASSLDAGTPSHL.

The rearrangement links TRBV7-2 to TRBJ2-3; 8 bases are a match to TRBD2. Germline V gene data show CDR1 as SGHTA and CDR2 as FQGNSA. The CDR3 has 14 residues. The V and J ends lost 4 bases and 2 bases, in that order; junction bases with no gene match: 2. The CDR3 loop is CASSSAGVTDTQYF. The CDR3 bases are TGTGCCAGCAGCTCAGCGGGAGTCACAGATACGCAGTATTTT.

The chain is built from TRBV2 and TRBJ2-7, with TRBD1 identical over 11 bases. CDR1 is SNHLY, CDR2 FYNNEI, per germline. The junction had 8 bases not matched to a gene; V was cut back by 5 bases and J by 5 bases. The CDR3 has 15 residues. The DNA for the CDR3 is TGTGCCAGCAGTCGGGCCGGGACAGGGGGACACGAGCAGTACTTC. Protein: CASSRAGTGGHEQYF. The entire variable domain, with the rest obtained from reference TRBV2 and TRBJ2-7, is as follows: EPEVTQTPSHQVTQMGQEVILRCVPISNHLYFYWYRQILGQKVEFLVSFYNNEISEKSEIFDDQFSVERPDGSNFTLKIRSTKLEDSAMYFCASSRAGTGGHEQYFGPGTRLTVT.

The chain employs TRBV5-4 and TRBJ2-7; 10 bases line up with TRBD1. The CDR3 is 15 residues long. Germline V lookup: CDR1 SGHNT, CDR2 YYREEE (reference sequence). The junction had 9 bases not matched to a gene; V was cut back by 3 bases and J by 6 bases. The CDR3 sequence: CASSWGQGQGFEQYF. In nucleotides, the CDR3 is TGTGCCAGCAGCTGGGGACAGGGACAGGGGTTCGAGCAGTACTTC.

The chain employs TRBV7-2 and TRBJ1-1; D may be TRBD1 (5 bases). From germline, CDR1 is SGHTA and CDR2 FQGNSA. The CDR3 covers 15 residues. V shed 5 bases and J shed 14 bases, with 27 bases lying between them. The DNA of the CDR3 is TGTGCCAGCAGCCTCGCCACAGGCAATTCACCCCACCACTTCTTT. Amino acid sequence: CASSLATGNSPHHFF.

This clonotype appeared once. The chain links TRBV14 to TRBJ1-6; D remains unclear. Germline V gene sequence: CDR1 SGHDN, CDR2 FVKESK. V dropped 1 base and J dropped 2 bases, with 9 bases sitting between them. This CDR3 spans 16 amino acids. The CDR3 reads CASSQVGRTYNSPLHF. CDR3 nucleotides: TGTGCCAGCAGCCAAGTCGGGCGGACCTATAATTCACCCCTCCACTTT. The full variable domain, with the rest looked up from reference TRBV14 and TRBJ1-6, is EAGVTQFPSHSVIEKGQTVTLRCDPISGHDNLYWYRRVMGKEIKFLLHFVKESKQDESGMPNNRFLAERTGGTYSTLKVQPAELEDSGVYFCASSQVGRTYNSPLHFGNGTRLTVT.

For this clonotype: At one boundary the junction diverges from the germline segment, which might be a read error. V gene TRBV2 combines with J gene TRBJ2-5; possible D gene TRBD1, 6 bases. Germline lookup yields CDR1 SNHLY and CDR2 FYNNEI. The CDR3 is 15 amino acids. The CDR3 loop reads CAGSEDSGFGETQYF. CDR3 in DNA: TGCGCCGGCAGTGAGGACAGTGGGTTTGGAGAGACCCAGTACTTC.

The gene calls are TRBV7-2 and TRBJ2-4; 10 bases match TRBD1. The CDR3 length is 13 residues. Trimming cost V 5 bases and J 12 bases; bases outside gene matches: 7. Germline V gives CDR1 SGHTA, CDR2 FQGNSA. As DNA, the CDR3 is TGTGCCAGCAGCCCCGACGGGACAGGGGATCAGTACTTC. This encodes CASSPDGTGDQYF.

The chain has TRBV7-2 and TRBJ2-3, with TRBD2 identical over 10 bases. Germline V gene lookup returns CDR1 SGHTA and CDR2 FQGNSA. The CDR3 contains 16 residues. V dropped 3 bases and J dropped 6; count of bases not matched to a gene: 9. The CDR3 sequence is CASSLSGGAGDDTQYF. CDR3 sequence (DNA): TGTGCCAGCAGCTTGAGCGGGGGGGCCGGGGATGATACGCAGTATTTT.

This clonotype was detected ten times or more. The J gene is TRBJ2-7, the V gene TRBV2; D unresolved. V shed 1 base and J shed 4 bases, with 17 bases lying between them. The CDR3 spans 16 residues. Germline loops: CDR1 SNHLY, CDR2 FYNNEI. CDR3 DNA: TGTGCCAGCAGTGAAGATCATTTCAGTGGTCAATACGAGCAGTACTTC. It is translated as CASSEDHFSGQYEQYF.

The sample holds many counts of this clonotype. The J gene is TRBJ2-7, the V gene TRBV4-1; the match to TRBD1 covers 10 bases. Looked up from germline, CDR1 is MGHRA and CDR2 is YSYEKL. The CDR3 loop spans 17 amino acids. V shed 0 bases, J shed 2 bases, and the junction held 7 bases outside the gene matches. In DNA, the CDR3 is TGCGCCAGCAGCCAAGAATTGGATGGGACAGGGGCCTACGAGCAGTACTTC. Translated, it gives CASSQELDGTGAYEQYF.

V is TRBV7-2 and J is TRBJ2-7; D unresolved. This CDR3 is built from 12 residues. Trimming cost V 3 bases and J 6 bases, with 9 bases left between them. Germline CDR1 and CDR2: SGHTA and FQGNSA. The CDR3 spells CASSFFVGEQYF. The CDR3 nucleotides read TGTGCCAGCAGCTTTTTTGTGGGCGAGCAGTACTTC.

For this clonotype: A read error may produce the germline difference seen at one junction end. CDR3 protein: CASSRTGTGSYEQF. The DNA of the CDR3 is TGTGCCAGCAGCCGTACCGGGACAGGCTCCTACGAGCAGTTT. V usage is TRBV7-2 and J usage is TRBJ1-5, with 8 nucleotides matching TRBD1. CDR3 length: 14 amino acids. Germline V gives CDR1 SGHTA, CDR2 FQGNSA.

The chain has TRBV7-2 and TRBJ2-7, with D maybe TRBD2 (5 bases). CDR3 length equals 14 residues. Trimming stripped 1 base from V and 5 bases from J, with 12 bases between. Germline assignment: CDR1 SGHTA and CDR2 FQGNSA. DNA of the CDR3: TGTGCCAGCAGCTTAGTCGGGGTAGTCAACGAGCAGTACTTC. Encoded protein: CASSLVGVVNEQYF.

On this clonotype: The final CDR3 position lacks the conserved phenylalanine or tryptophan, pointing to a likely read error. The genes are TRBV19 and TRBJ2-7; unclear D gene. The germline V gene has CDR1 LNHDA and CDR2 SQIVND (reference sequence). The CDR3 has 15 residues. Trimming left V 4 bases short and J 0 bases short, with 13 bases between. CDR3 protein: CASSTATPISYEQYL. CDR3 in DNA: TGTGCCAGTAGTACCGCCACGCCGATCTCCTACGAGCAGTACTTG.

The gene calls are TRBV15 and TRBJ2-1; D gene uncertain. Trimming shortened V by 5 bases and J by 4 bases, and 18 bases separated the two germline ends. The CDR3 covers 16 residues. CDR1 and CDR2 (germline): LNHNV, YYDKDF (reference sequence). This CDR3 reads CATSPVTTGHYNEQFF. The CDR3 DNA reads as TGTGCCACCAGCCCCGTAACAACGGGTCATTACAATGAGCAGTTCTTC.

The chain has TRBV7-2 and TRBJ2-7; no reliable D call. Germline CDR1 reads SGHTA; CDR2 reads FQGNSA. This CDR3 has 14 amino acids. The V end lost 5 bases, the J end lost 11 bases, and 22 bases lay between the germline ends. The CDR3 sequence is CASSRRPGGPDKYF. The DNA for the CDR3 is TGTGCCAGCAGCCGACGACCGGGCGGCCCCGACAAGTACTTC.

Details on this clonotype: At one end, the junction sequence differs from germline, possibly due to a read error. The chain combines TRBV7-9 with TRBJ1-1; no firm D call. Germline V lookup: CDR1 SEHNR, CDR2 FQNEAQ (reference sequence). This CDR3 is 14 amino acids long. CDR3 DNA sequence: TGTGCCAGCAGCGCGGCAGGAACTCTTTACAATGAGCAGTTT. It encodes CASSAAGTLYNEQF.

In its sample, this clonotype was seen many times. This chain joins TRBV30 and TRBJ1-6; D is unclear. V lost 5 bases to trimming and J lost 6 bases, with 8 bases between them. Germline values: CDR1 GTSNPN, CDR2 SVGIG (reference sequence). The CDR3 length is 12 residues. The CDR3 nucleotides read TGTGCCTGGGGCAGAGGTAATTCACCCCTCCACTTT. Translating gives CAWGRGNSPLHF.

This clonotype was observed at least ten times. Germline and junction disagree at one end, which may indicate a read error. The chain recombines TRBV7-7 with TRBJ2-1; 11 bases map to TRBD2. The CDR3 runs to 18 residues. Looked up from germline, CDR1 is SSHAT and CDR2 is FNYEAQ (reference sequence). The CDR3 nucleotides are TGTGCTAGCAGCTTAGTTCCTGGAGGGACTAGCGGAAACAATGAGCAGTTCTTC. Its protein is CASSLVPGGTSGNNEQFF.